These T cell receptor beta chains were read from a single sample in a study of T cells in Graves' hyperthyroidism and ophthalmopathy. TCRdb re-called the multiplex PCR reads through MiXCR, storing one row per CDR3 protein. The sample shows about 590,000 distinct CDR3 sequences, 15% to 18% of them seen only once. Sequencing was carried out using blood. Receptors were obtained from a woman under 40 with Graves' hyperthyroidism. Each CDR3 is given with its conserved first and last residue. D genes are given only for firm matches. Clone size is stated in some rows and not others, as once, few, many or a class when expanded.

J	size	D	V	DNA	CDR3
TRBJ2-3	many	-	TRBV24-1	TGTGCCACCAGTGAACGGACAGTCACAGATACGCAGTATTTT	CATSERTVTDTQYF
TRBJ2-7	many	TRBD2	TRBV20-1	TGCAGTGCTAGTAGGCGGCGGGAGGGGAACGAGCAGTACTTC	CSASRRREGNEQYF
TRBJ2-7	few	TRBD1	TRBV29-1	TGCAGCGTTGGTAGCGGGACAGGGGCCTCTGGGCAGTACTTC	CSVGSGTGASGQYF
TRBJ1-2	many	TRBD1	TRBV12-3/TRBV12-4	TGTGCCAGCAGTCTAACTAGGGCAGGGGGCTCGGGCAACTATGGCTACACCTTC	CASSLTRAGGSGNYGYTF
TRBJ2-2	many	TRBD2	TRBV2	TGTGCCAGCAGTGATTTACTAGCGGGAGAGCTGTTTTTT	CASSDLLAGELFF
TRBJ2-7	-	-	TRBV11-3	TGTGCCAGCAGCCCCCCCCGGGACATTAACGAGCAGTACTTC	CASSPPRDINEQYF
TRBJ2-1	few	TRBD1	TRBV24-1	TGTGCCACCAGTGATTCCGGGACAGGAAATGAGCAGTTCTTC	CATSDSGTGNEQFF
TRBJ1-5	many	-	TRBV2	TGTGCCAGCAGTGGGTCTCCGCCTGGCAATCAGCCCCAGCATTTT	CASSGSPPGNQPQHF
TRBJ1-1	many	TRBD1	TRBV19	TGTGCCAGCGGACAGGGCCTAATGAACACTGAAGCTTTCTTT	CASGQGLMNTEAFF
TRBJ2-6	-	TRBD1	TRBV6-2/TRBV6-3	TGTGCCAGCACCCAGGGGGCGAATGGGGCCAACGTCCTGACTTTC	CASTQGANGANVLTF
TRBJ1-3	few	-	TRBV5-8	TGTGCCAGCAGCTTGGGGCCTCTGGGCTCTGGAAACACCATATATTTT	CASSLGPLGSGNTIYF
TRBJ2-1	many	TRBD2	TRBV20-1	TGCAGTGCTAGAGCACCGAGTAGCGGGAGGGCCATGAATAATGAGCAGTTCTTC	CSARAPSSGRAMNNEQFF
TRBJ2-3	-	-	TRBV5-1	TGCGCCAGCAGCTTGGAAATAGCTTTGGCAGATACGCAGTATTTT	CASSLEIALADTQYF
TRBJ2-1	-	TRBD2	TRBV20-1	TGCAGTGCTAGAGATTGGCCTAGCGGGAGCTCCTACAATGAGCAGTTCTTC	CSARDWPSGSSYNEQFF
TRBJ2-1	many	TRBD2	TRBV9	TGTGCCAGCAGCGTCCTAGCGGGAGCATTAAATGAGCAGTTCTTC	CASSVLAGALNEQFF
TRBJ2-2	few	TRBD1	TRBV6-1	TGTGCCAGCAGGTCCGGGACAGGGCGAACTCAGGGCGGCGGGGAGCTGTTTTTT	CASRSGTGRTQGGGELFF
TRBJ2-1	-	TRBD2	TRBV10-3	TGTGCCACGAGGTCCGAGGGAGGGAACAATGAGCAGTTCTTC	CATRSEGGNNEQFF
TRBJ1-1	-	-	TRBV20-1	TGCAGTGCTAGAGTTTCTATGAACACTGAAGCTTTCTTT	CSARVSMNTEAFF
TRBJ1-1	-	-	TRBV4-1	TGCGCCAGCAGCCAAAGGGGGTTCGGGGACACTGAAGCTTTCTTT	CASSQRGFGDTEAFF
TRBJ1-4	few	TRBD1	TRBV7-2	TGTGCCAGCAGCTTAGCCCCAGGGGGGAATGAAAAACTGTTTTTT	CASSLAPGGNEKLFF
TRBJ2-7	many	-	TRBV4-1	TGCGCCAGCAGCCATAAAGTTGGTACAGACTACGAGCAGTACTTC	CASSHKVGTDYEQYF
TRBJ2-2	many	-	TRBV14	TGTGCCAGCAGCCAAGAGGCAGGATCGAACACCGGGGAGCTGTTTTTT	CASSQEAGSNTGELFF
TRBJ1-4	-	-	TRBV20-1	TGCAGTGCAGCGATTAATGAAAAACTGTTTTTT	CSAAINEKLFF
TRBJ1-2	many	-	TRBV29-1	TGCAGCGTTGCCTTGCAGGCCAGTAGCTATGGCTACACCTTC	CSVALQASSYGYTF
TRBJ2-7	many	-	TRBV7-8	TGTGCCAGCAGCCCGGAGGGGCAGGCCGGATACGAGCAGTACTTC	CASSPEGQAGYEQYF
TRBJ2-1	few	-	TRBV9	TGTGCCAGCAGCGTAGGCGCAGGGGTTAGTGAGCAGTTCTTC	CASSVGAGVSEQFF
TRBJ2-7	-	TRBD2	TRBV29-1	TGCAGCGTTGAACACGGGGGGGGGCTCTCCTACGAGCAGTACTTC	CSVEHGGGLSYEQYF
TRBJ2-7	many	-	TRBV7-8	TGTGCCAGCAGCTTACATCCGGCTATTGCCTACGAGCAGTACTTC	CASSLHPAIAYEQYF
TRBJ1-1	-	TRBD1	TRBV3-1	TGTGCCAGCAGCCCGAACAGGGGTGGAACTGAAGCTTTCTTT	CASSPNRGGTEAFF
TRBJ2-1	few	-	TRBV7-6	TGTGCCAGCAGCCTACATAGGCGGGGGCAGACGACCTACAATGAGCAGTTCTTC	CASSLHRRGQTTYNEQFF
TRBJ2-7	many	-	TRBV29-1	TGCAGCGTTGGACTGCGGCCCTACGAGCAGTACTTC	CSVGLRPYEQYF
TRBJ2-2	many	-	TRBV20-1	TGCAGTGCTAGAGATTCTCCTTGGACGGGCCGGAACACCGGGGAGCTGTTTTTT	CSARDSPWTGRNTGELFF
TRBJ2-2	many	TRBD1	TRBV6-1	TGTGCCAGCAGCCGAGACAGGGGGAACACCGGGGAGCTGTTTTTT	CASSRDRGNTGELFF
TRBJ2-5	many	TRBD1	TRBV27	TGTGCCAGCAGTTTAGGACCCCCCGGGACAGGGAAAGAGACCCAGTACTTC	CASSLGPPGTGKETQYF
TRBJ1-1	few	-	TRBV27	TGTGCCAGCAGTTTATCGGTGTCAGGCACTGAAGCTTTCTTT	CASSLSVSGTEAFF
TRBJ2-2	few	-	TRBV7-9	TGTGCCAGCAGCTCAGCAAAGGGGTTGCGGGACCACGGGGAGCTGTTTTTT	CASSSAKGLRDHGELFF
TRBJ2-1	many	TRBD2	TRBV11-2	TGTGCCAGCAGCTTAGTAGGACTAGATTCTTACAATGAGCAGTTCTTC	CASSLVGLDSYNEQFF
TRBJ2-4	many	-	TRBV12-3/TRBV12-4	TGTGCCAGCAGTTTGAGCGTGTCGAGGGCCGGACGACTAAACATTCAGTACTTC	CASSLSVSRAGRLNIQYF
TRBJ1-2	-	-	TRBV7-2	TGTGCCAGCAGCTTAGAAGAGTATGGCTACACCTTC	CASSLEEYGYTF
TRBJ1-1	many	-	TRBV5-1	TGCGCCAGCAGAAAACAGGAGGGCACTGAAGCTTTCTTT	CASRKQEGTEAFF